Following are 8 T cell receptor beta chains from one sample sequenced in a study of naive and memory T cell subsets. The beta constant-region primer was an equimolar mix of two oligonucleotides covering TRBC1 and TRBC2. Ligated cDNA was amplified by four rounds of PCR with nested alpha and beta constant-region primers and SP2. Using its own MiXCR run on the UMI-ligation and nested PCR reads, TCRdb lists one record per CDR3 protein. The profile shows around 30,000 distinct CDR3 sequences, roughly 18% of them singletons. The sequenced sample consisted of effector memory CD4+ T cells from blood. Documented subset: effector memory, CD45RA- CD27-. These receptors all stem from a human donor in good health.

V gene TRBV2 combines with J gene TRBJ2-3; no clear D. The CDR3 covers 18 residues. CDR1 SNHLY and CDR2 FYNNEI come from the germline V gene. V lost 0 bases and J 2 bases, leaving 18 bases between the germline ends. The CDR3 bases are TGTGCCAGCAGTGAAGCGCTTGCCAGGACCATCACCACAGATACGCAGTATTTT. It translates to CASSEALARTITTDTQYF.

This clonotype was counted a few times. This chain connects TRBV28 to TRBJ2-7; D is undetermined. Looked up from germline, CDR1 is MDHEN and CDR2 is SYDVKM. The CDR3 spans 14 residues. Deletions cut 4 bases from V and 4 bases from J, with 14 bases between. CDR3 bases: TGTGCCAGCAGTTATGGCGCTTTCGCGTACGAGCAGTACTTC. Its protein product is CASSYGAFAYEQYF.

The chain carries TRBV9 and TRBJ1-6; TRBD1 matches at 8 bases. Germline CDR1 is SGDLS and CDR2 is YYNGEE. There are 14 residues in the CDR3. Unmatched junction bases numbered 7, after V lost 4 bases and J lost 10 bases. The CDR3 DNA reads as TGTGCCAGCAGCCGACAGGGGTCAGACTCACCCCTCCACTTT. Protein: CASSRQGSDSPLHF.

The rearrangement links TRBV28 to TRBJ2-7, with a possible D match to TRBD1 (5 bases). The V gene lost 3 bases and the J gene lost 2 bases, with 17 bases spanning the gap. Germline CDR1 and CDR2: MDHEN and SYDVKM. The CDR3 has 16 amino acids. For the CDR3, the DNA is TGTGCCAGCAGTTTCCTCCGGCCAGCGACAGCCTACGAGCAGTACTTC. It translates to CASSFLRPATAYEQYF.

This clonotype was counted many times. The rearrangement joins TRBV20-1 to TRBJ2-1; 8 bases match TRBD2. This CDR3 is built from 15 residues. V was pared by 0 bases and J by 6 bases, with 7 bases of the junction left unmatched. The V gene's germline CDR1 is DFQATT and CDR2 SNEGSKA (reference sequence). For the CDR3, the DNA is TGCAGTGCTAGAGATCCCACTAGCGGAGGCAATGAGCAGTTCTTC. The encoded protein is CSARDPTSGGNEQFF.

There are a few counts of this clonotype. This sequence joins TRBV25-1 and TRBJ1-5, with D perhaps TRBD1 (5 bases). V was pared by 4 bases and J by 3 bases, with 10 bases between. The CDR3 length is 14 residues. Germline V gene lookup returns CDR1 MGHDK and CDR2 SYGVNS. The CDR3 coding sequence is TGTGCCAGCAGTGCCAGGGTCCCCAATCAGCCCCAGCATTTT. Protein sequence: CASSARVPNQPQHF.

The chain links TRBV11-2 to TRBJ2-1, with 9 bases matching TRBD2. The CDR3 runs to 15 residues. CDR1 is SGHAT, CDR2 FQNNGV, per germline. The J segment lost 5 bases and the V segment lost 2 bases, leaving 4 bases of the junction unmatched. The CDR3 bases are TGTGCCAGCAGCTTATACGCGGGAGGGAACAATGAGCAGTTCTTC. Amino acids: CASSLYAGGNNEQFF.

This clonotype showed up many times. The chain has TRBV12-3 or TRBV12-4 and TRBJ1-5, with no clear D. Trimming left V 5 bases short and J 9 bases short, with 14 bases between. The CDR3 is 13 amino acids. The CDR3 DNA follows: TGTGCCAGCAGTCAAGGACTCTCTCGGCCCCAGCATTTT. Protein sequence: CASSQGLSRPQHF.